The next 28 T cell receptor beta chains were all read from a single sample in a study of a mutant IDH1 vaccine in newly diagnosed glioma. This sample's time point: week 5, during vaccination. In the vaccine, a single dose held 300 ug of the mutant IDH1 20-mer peptide, along with topical imiquimod. These TCRs' antigens remain unknown. Produced via immunoSEQ multiplex PCR; TCRdb's table is partial and in-frame only. The sample carries 39,000 or so clones, around three quarters recorded once. The sample in question was PBMCs, obtained from a glioma patient whose treatment included an IDH1 peptide vaccine. Every receptor here comes from a man aged 40-50 years with glioma.

This clone was recorded a few times. This chain uses TRBV4-1 with TRBJ1-1, with D maybe TRBD1 (5 bases). CDR1 is MGHRA and CDR2 is YSYEKL in the germline V gene. The CDR3 spans 13 residues. V lost 1 base, J lost 4 bases, and 7 bases lay in between. CDR3 protein: CASSQVGGTEAFF. CDR3 coding DNA: TGCGCCAGCAGCCAAGTGGGGGGCACTGAAGCTTTCTTT.

The chain links TRBV7-2 to TRBJ2-1; possibly TRBD1 for D (6 bases). The CDR3 spans 16 residues. CDR1 and CDR2 (germline): SGHTA, FQGNSA. Trimming took off 6 bases at V and 7 bases at J, with 22 bases between the two ends. CDR3 amino acids: CASSHIPGQRSNEQFF. The CDR3 DNA reads TGTGCCAGCAGTCATATCCCCGGACAGAGGTCGAATGAGCAGTTCTTC.

The V gene is TRBV15, the J gene TRBJ2-5; possibly TRBD2 for D (6 bases). The V and J ends lost 3 bases and 1 base respectively, with 12 bases between them. CDR3 length: 15 residues. CDR1 is LNHNV, CDR2 YYDKDF, per germline (reference sequence). The CDR3 is CATSRTRALQETQYF. CDR3 nucleotide sequence: TGTGCCACCAGCAGGACTAGAGCCCTCCAAGAGACCCAGTACTTC.

The chain uses TRBV6-5 and TRBJ2-6; no firm D call. From germline, CDR1 is MNHEY and CDR2 SVGAGI. Trimming pared 0 bases from V and 4 bases from J, leaving 7 bases between. The CDR3 is 15 amino acids. The CDR3 sequence is CASSYSKGGANVLTF. DNA for the CDR3: TGTGCCAGCAGTTACTCGAAGGGCGGGGCCAACGTCCTGACTTTC.

This rearrangement joins TRBV5-1 to TRBJ1-5; D possibly corresponds to TRBD1 (5 bases). Trimming shortened V by 1 base and J by 1 base, and 9 bases separated the two germline ends. CDR3 size: 15 residues. Germline values: CDR1 SGHRS, CDR2 YFSETQ. The CDR3 sequence is CASSLTGGSNQPQHF. CDR3 bases: TGCGCCAGCAGCTTGACCGGGGGGAGCAATCAGCCCCAGCATTTT.

The CDR3 loop is CASSIQGAHEKLFF. In DNA form, the CDR3 reads TGTGCCAGTAGTATACAGGGGGCGCATGAAAAACTGTTTTTT. The chain links TRBV19 to TRBJ1-4, with 8 bases lining up with TRBD1. With 2 bases clipped from V and 6 bases from J, the junction kept 2 bases outside the gene matches. Looked up from germline, CDR1 is LNHDA and CDR2 is SQIVND (reference sequence). The CDR3 extends over 14 amino acids.

The chain recombines TRBV6-1 with TRBJ1-5; D remains unclear. Trimming took 3 bases from V and 4 from J, leaving 10 bases between them. Germline V gives CDR1 MNHNS, CDR2 SASEGT. CDR3 length: 14 amino acids. This CDR3 is CASSERATNQPQHF. DNA for the CDR3: TGTGCCAGCAGTGAGAGGGCCACTAATCAGCCCCAGCATTTT.

The gene calls are TRBV7-9 and TRBJ1-6; TRBD1 matches 7 bases. The V gene end was trimmed by 5 bases and the J gene end by 6 bases; junction bases not matched to a gene: 4. The length of the CDR3 is 14 residues. CDR1 is SEHNR, CDR2 FQNEAQ, per germline (reference sequence). CDR3 sequence: CASSPDRVNSPLHF. In DNA form, the CDR3 reads TGTGCCAGCAGCCCAGACAGGGTTAATTCACCCCTCCACTTT.

The rearrangement uses TRBV5-1 and TRBJ2-3; tentative D call: TRBD1 (6 bases). V was cut by 0 bases and J by 7 bases, with 9 bases left in between. This CDR3 has 13 amino acids. Germline V lookup: CDR1 SGHRS, CDR2 YFSETQ. The CDR3 spells CASSLGDTNTQYF. CDR3 DNA sequence: TGCGCCAGCAGCTTGGGGGACACCAATACGCAGTATTTT.

This clone came up a few times. V usage is TRBV19 and J usage is TRBJ2-1; D ambiguous. The V and J ends lost 2 bases and 5 bases respectively, with 10 bases between them. Germline V gives CDR1 LNHDA, CDR2 SQIVND (reference sequence). This CDR3 region has 14 residues. The CDR3 nucleotides read TGTGCCAGTAGTATAAGCTGGTCCAACAATGAGCAGTTCTTC. This sequence encodes CASSISWSNNEQFF.

The J gene is TRBJ2-3, the V gene TRBV29-1, with D possibly TRBD1 on 6 matching bases. Germline assignment: CDR1 SQVTM and CDR2 ANQGSEA. The V gene lost 4 bases and the J gene lost 4 bases, with 12 bases spanning the gap. The CDR3 length is 13 residues. Here the CDR3 DNA reads TGCAGCGTTGGTTTGGGGGCTCCAGATACGCAGTATTTT. Its translation is CSVGLGAPDTQYF.

The chain couples TRBV30 to TRBJ1-6, with a tentative D call TRBD1 (6 bases). The CDR3 covers 16 residues. The V end was cut by 3 bases, the J end by 5 bases, with 17 bases between. Germline assignment: CDR1 GTSNPN and CDR2 SVGIG (reference sequence). This CDR3 is CAWSPWGGNNNSPLHF. As DNA, the CDR3 is TGTGCCTGGAGCCCCTGGGGGGGCAATAATAATTCACCCCTCCACTTT.

This rearrangement joins TRBV19 to TRBJ1-2; D is uncertain. The CDR3 totals 15 residues. The germline V gene encodes CDR1 LNHDA and CDR2 SQIVND (reference sequence). V was cut by 10 bases and J by 3 bases, with 21 bases left in between. In nucleotides, the CDR3 is TGTGCCACAAGGACTCCCCCCCATCGGGACTATGGCTACACCTTC. This codes for CATRTPPHRDYGYTF.

V gene TRBV7-7 combines with J gene TRBJ2-6; maybe TRBD2 (7 bases). Germline assignment: CDR1 SSHAT and CDR2 FNYEAQ (reference sequence). This CDR3 has 22 amino acids. CDR3 sequence: CATGGGEDRDNRPNSGANVLTF. The DNA of the CDR3 is TGTGCTACTGGAGGGGGGGAGGATCGGGATAACAGGCCGAACTCTGGGGCCAACGTCCTGACTTTC.

This sequence joins TRBV28 and TRBJ1-1; TRBD1 is a possible D gene (6 bases). Trimming took off 8 bases at V and 9 bases at J, with 16 bases between the two ends. CDR3 length: 12 residues. Per germline, CDR1 MDHEN and CDR2 SYDVKM. The CDR3: CASATGLEKAFF. CDR3 DNA: TGTGCCAGCGCTACAGGGCTGGAAAAAGCTTTCTTT.

This chain uses TRBV6-6 with TRBJ1-4, with D unclear. This CDR3 contains 15 residues. Germline-derived CDR1 and CDR2 are MNHNY and SVGAGI (reference sequence). Trimming left V 0 bases short and J 0 bases short, with 5 bases between. The CDR3 here is CASSYSAPTNEKLFF. The CDR3 coding sequence is TGTGCCAGCAGTTACTCAGCGCCAACTAATGAAAAACTGTTTTTT.

The chain recombines TRBV19 with TRBJ2-7; 9 bases align to TRBD1. The germline gives CDR1 LNHDA, CDR2 SQIVND (reference sequence). This CDR3 is built from 15 residues. V shed 4 bases and J 10 bases; nucleotides not matched to a gene: 14. The CDR3 DNA reads TGTGCCAGTAGTACTGTTGGGACAGGGCGCCCCAATCAGTACTTC. This encodes CASSTVGTGRPNQYF.

The chain combines TRBV29-1 with TRBJ1-2; the match to TRBD1 covers 9 bases. Trimming at V came to 5 bases and at J to 3 bases, leaving 10 bases not matched to a gene. CDR3 length: 15 amino acids. Germline CDR1 SQVTM, CDR2 ANQGSEA. CDR3 in DNA: TGCAGCGTTTTCGCCGGGACAGGGACCTACTATGGCTACACCTTC. Protein: CSVFAGTGTYYGYTF.

The chain uses TRBV7-8 and TRBJ2-5; 9 bases match TRBD1. The V segment lost 7 bases and the J segment 5 bases; nucleotides outside the gene matches: 17. The germline V gene encodes CDR1 SGHVS and CDR2 FQNEAQ. This CDR3 comprises 17 residues. DNA for the CDR3: TGTGCCAGCATAGCTTCCAGGTGGGACAGGGATGGTGAGACCCAGTACTTC. This encodes CASIASRWDRDGETQYF. The full variable domain, its missing parts supplied by reference TRBV7-8 and TRBJ2-5, is GAGVSQSPRYKVAKRGQDVALRCDPISGHVSLFWYQQALGQGPEFLTYFQNEAQLDKSGLPSDRFFAERPEGSVSTLKIQRTQQEDSAVYLCASIASRWDRDGETQYFGPGTRLLVL.

This rearrangement joins TRBV7-8 to TRBJ2-7, with D possibly being TRBD2 (5 bases). Trimming cost V 1 base and J 3 bases, with 13 bases left between them. The CDR3 loop spans 15 amino acids. Germline V gene lookup returns CDR1 SGHVS and CDR2 FQNEAQ. CDR3 protein: CASSLEVGEIYEQYF. The CDR3 DNA is TGTGCCAGCAGCTTAGAGGTTGGGGAGATCTACGAGCAGTACTTC. Filled out from reference TRBV7-8 and TRBJ2-7, the complete variable domain reads GAGVSQSPRYKVAKRGQDVALRCDPISGHVSLFWYQQALGQGPEFLTYFQNEAQLDKSGLPSDRFFAERPEGSVSTLKIQRTQQEDSAVYLCASSLEVGEIYEQYFGPGTRLTVT.

The table lists this clone with a count of one. The genes are TRBV6-1 and TRBJ1-5; D might be TRBD1 (5 bases). Germline V lookup: CDR1 MNHNS, CDR2 SASEGT. The CDR3 has 13 amino acids. V lost 7 bases and J 1 base, leaving 8 bases between the germline ends. The CDR3 DNA reads as TGTGCCAGCAAACGGGGGAGCAATCAGCCCCAGCATTTT. Protein: CASKRGSNQPQHF.

This clone showed up just once. The chain carries TRBV2 and TRBJ2-7, with D uncertain. Trimming pared 8 bases from V and 6 bases from J, leaving 14 bases between. CDR3 length: 12 amino acids. Germline lookup yields CDR1 SNHLY and CDR2 FYNNEI. The CDR3 sequence: CASLAGGREQYF. The DNA of the CDR3 is TGTGCCAGCTTGGCAGGTGGTCGCGAGCAGTACTTC.

The J gene is TRBJ1-5, the V gene TRBV30, with a weak D call TRBD1 (5 bases). V was cut by 3 bases and J by 7 bases, with 13 bases left in between. The CDR3 covers 13 residues. CDR1 is GTSNPN and CDR2 is SVGIG in the germline V gene (reference sequence). CDR3 loop: CAWRGPGEQPQHF. CDR3 bases: TGTGCCTGGAGGGGGCCGGGCGAGCAGCCCCAGCATTTT.

This clone was seen more than once but under ten times. The chain combines TRBV9 with TRBJ1-6, with D possibly matching TRBD1 (5 bases). The V end lost 1 base, the J end lost 6 bases, and 8 bases lay between the germline ends. Per the germline V gene, CDR1 is SGDLS and CDR2 is YYNGEE. The CDR3 loop spans 14 amino acids. CDR3 in amino acids: CASSVQGGNSPLHF. The CDR3 DNA sequence: TGTGCCAGCAGCGTACAGGGTGGTAATTCACCCCTCCACTTT.

This chain links TRBV5-1 with TRBJ1-2; D remains unclear. The CDR3 has 14 amino acids. CDR1 is SGHRS and CDR2 is YFSETQ in the germline V gene. V lost 3 bases and J 2 bases, leaving 11 bases between the germline ends. The CDR3 coding sequence is TGCGCCAGCAGCTCAGGTTTAGGAAACTATGGCTACACCTTC. It codes for CASSSGLGNYGYTF. Combining the CDR3 with reference TRBV5-1 and TRBJ1-2 gives the whole variable domain KAGVTQTPRYLIKTRGQQVTLSCSPISGHRSVSWYQQTPGQGLQFLFEYFSETQRNKGNFPGRFSGRQFSNSRSEMNVSTLELGDSALYLCASSSGLGNYGYTFGSGTRLTVV.

This clone is medium-sized (0.01 to 0.1%) within its sample. The genes are TRBV5-1 and TRBJ1-1, with D possibly matching TRBD1 (5 bases). The CDR3 totals 15 residues. V was shortened by 1 base and J by 0 bases, with 10 bases between the two germline ends. The V gene's germline CDR1 is SGHRS and CDR2 YFSETQ. The CDR3, as DNA: TGCGCCAGCAGCTTGCAGGCAGGGCTGAACACTGAAGCTTTCTTT. Its translation is CASSLQAGLNTEAFF.

The V gene is TRBV5-6, the J gene TRBJ2-2; TRBD1 matches 7 bases. The CDR3 totals 15 residues. Unmatched junction bases numbered 3, after V lost 3 bases and J lost 1 base. Germline CDR1 SGHDT, CDR2 YYEEEE. DNA for the CDR3: TGTGCCAGCAGCTGGGACAGACTGAACACCGGGGAGCTGTTTTTT. It encodes CASSWDRLNTGELFF. Using reference TRBV5-6 and TRBJ2-2 for the parts outside the CDR3, the full variable domain is DAGVTQSPTHLIKTRGQQVTLRCSPKSGHDTVSWYQQALGQGPQFIFQYYEEEERQRGNFPDRFSGHQFPNYSSELNVNALLLGDSALYLCASSWDRLNTGELFFGEGSRLTVL.

V is TRBV7-8 and J is TRBJ2-7; 8 nucleotides match TRBD1. The V gene's germline CDR1 is SGHVS and CDR2 FQNEAQ. This CDR3 has 14 residues. Trimming at V came to 2 bases and at J to 3 bases, leaving 3 bases not matched to a gene. CDR3 amino acids: CASSLSGQGYEQYF. The CDR3 DNA reads as TGTGCCAGCAGCTTATCAGGACAGGGCTACGAGCAGTACTTC.